This T cell receptor beta chain emerged from a study of shared clonotypes between healthy human individuals. Study-wide context: Two women and a few men aged 18 to 49 made up the donors.

V gave up 6 bases and J gave up 4 bases; unmatched junction bases: 7. Germline V gene sequence: CDR1 MNHNY, CDR2 SVGAGI (reference sequence). CDR3 length equals 14 residues. Data came from immunoSEQ multiplex PCR; TCRdb stores just in-frame clones and leaves some out. The sample yields 2,500,000 or so clones, less than 95% seen once. The specimen was naive CD4+ T cells from PBMCs. Described subset: CD45RA+ positively selected. The receptor's source is a man between 18 and 35 years old in good health. Some clones in this sample may be carry-over from other donors' samples. This chain links TRBV6-6 with TRBJ2-7; 9 bases align to TRBD1. CDR3 sequence (DNA): TGTGCCAGCAGATCCGGGACAGGGCCTTACGAGCAGTACTTC. The encoded protein is CASRSGTGPYEQYF.